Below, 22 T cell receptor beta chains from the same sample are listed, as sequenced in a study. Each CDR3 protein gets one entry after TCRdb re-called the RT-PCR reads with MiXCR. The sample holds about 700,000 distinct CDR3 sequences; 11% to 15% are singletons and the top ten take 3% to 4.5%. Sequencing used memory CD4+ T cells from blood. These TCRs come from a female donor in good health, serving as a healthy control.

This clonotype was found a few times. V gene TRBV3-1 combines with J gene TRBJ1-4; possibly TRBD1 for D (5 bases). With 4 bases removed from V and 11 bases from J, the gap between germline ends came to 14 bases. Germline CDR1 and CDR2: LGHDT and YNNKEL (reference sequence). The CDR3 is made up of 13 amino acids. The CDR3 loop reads CASSRDRMGKLFF. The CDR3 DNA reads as TGTGCCAGCAGCCGCGACAGAATGGGGAAACTGTTTTTT.

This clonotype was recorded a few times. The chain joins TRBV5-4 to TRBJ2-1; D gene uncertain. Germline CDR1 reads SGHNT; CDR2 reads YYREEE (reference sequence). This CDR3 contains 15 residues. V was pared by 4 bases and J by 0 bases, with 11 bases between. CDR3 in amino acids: CASSVDKSSYNEQFF. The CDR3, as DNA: TGTGCCAGCAGCGTCGACAAGAGCTCCTACAATGAGCAGTTCTTC.

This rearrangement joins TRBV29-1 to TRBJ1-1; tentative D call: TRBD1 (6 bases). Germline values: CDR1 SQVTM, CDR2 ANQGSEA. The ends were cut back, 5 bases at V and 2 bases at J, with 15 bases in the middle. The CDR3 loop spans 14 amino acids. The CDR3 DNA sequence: TGCAGCGTTACCCCCCACAGGGATAACACTGAAGCTTTCTTT. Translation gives CSVTPHRDNTEAFF.

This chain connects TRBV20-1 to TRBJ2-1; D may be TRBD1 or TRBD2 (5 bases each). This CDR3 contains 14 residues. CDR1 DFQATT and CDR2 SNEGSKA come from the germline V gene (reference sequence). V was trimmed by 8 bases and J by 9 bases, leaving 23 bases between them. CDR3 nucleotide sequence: TGCAGTCTCTTCCGGGCGACCCGGGGCGGTGAGCAGTTCTTC. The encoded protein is CSLFRATRGGEQFF.

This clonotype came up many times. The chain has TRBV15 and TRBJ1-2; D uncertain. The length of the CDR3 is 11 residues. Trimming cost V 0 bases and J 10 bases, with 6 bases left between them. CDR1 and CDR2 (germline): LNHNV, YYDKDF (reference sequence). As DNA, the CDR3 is TGTGCCACCAGCAGAGATGGCGACTACACCTTC. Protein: CATSRDGDYTF. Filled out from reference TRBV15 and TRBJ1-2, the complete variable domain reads DAMVIQNPRYQVTQFGKPVTLSCSQTLNHNVMYWYQQKSSQAPKLLFHYYDKDFNNEADTPDNFQSRRPNTSFCFLDIRSPGLGDTAMYLCATSRDGDYTFGSGTRLTVV.

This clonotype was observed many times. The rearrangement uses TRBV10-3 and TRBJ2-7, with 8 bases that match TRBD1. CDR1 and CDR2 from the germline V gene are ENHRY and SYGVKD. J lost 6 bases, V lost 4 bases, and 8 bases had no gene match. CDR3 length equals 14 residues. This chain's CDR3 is CAISGSDRGGEQYF. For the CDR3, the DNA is TGTGCCATCAGTGGTAGTGACAGGGGAGGCGAGCAGTACTTC.

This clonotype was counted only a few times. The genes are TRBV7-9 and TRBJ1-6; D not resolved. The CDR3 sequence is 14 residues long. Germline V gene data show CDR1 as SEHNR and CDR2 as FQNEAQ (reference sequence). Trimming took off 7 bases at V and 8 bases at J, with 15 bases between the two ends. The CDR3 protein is CASTTGSRDSPLHF. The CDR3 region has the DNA TGTGCCAGCACTACGGGGTCCCGGGATTCACCCCTCCACTTT.

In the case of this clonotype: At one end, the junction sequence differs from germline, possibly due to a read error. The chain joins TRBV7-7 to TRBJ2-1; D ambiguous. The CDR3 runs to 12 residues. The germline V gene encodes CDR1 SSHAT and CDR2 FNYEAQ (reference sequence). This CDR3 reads CASSPPAGEQFF. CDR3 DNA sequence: TGTGCTAGCAGCCCTCCGGCTGGTGAGCAGTTCTTC.

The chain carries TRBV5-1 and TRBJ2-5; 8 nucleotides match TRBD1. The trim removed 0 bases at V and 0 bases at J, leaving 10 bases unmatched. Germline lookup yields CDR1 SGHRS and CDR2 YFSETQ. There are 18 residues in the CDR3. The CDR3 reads CASSLGQGANLYQETQYF. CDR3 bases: TGCGCCAGCAGCTTGGGGCAGGGGGCGAATCTGTACCAAGAGACCCAGTACTTC.

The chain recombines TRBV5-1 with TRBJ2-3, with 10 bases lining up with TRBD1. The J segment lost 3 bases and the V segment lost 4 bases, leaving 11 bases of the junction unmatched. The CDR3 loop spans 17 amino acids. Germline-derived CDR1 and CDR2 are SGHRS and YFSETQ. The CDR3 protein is CASSKITGTGVTDTQYF. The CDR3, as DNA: TGCGCCAGCAGCAAAATTACCGGGACAGGGGTGACAGATACGCAGTATTTT.

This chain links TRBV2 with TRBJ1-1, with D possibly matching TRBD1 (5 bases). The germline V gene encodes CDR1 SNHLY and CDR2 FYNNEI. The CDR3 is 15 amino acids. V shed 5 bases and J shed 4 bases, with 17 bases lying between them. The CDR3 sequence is CASSLEGTSGTEAFF. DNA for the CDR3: TGTGCCAGCAGTCTCGAAGGGACCTCGGGCACTGAAGCTTTCTTT.

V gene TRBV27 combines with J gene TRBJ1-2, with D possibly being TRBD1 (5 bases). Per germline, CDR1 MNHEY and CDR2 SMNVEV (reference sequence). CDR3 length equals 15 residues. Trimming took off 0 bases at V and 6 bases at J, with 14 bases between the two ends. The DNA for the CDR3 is TGTGCCAGCAGTTTATCGGGCAGGGCTTTCGATGGCTACACCTTC. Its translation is CASSLSGRAFDGYTF.

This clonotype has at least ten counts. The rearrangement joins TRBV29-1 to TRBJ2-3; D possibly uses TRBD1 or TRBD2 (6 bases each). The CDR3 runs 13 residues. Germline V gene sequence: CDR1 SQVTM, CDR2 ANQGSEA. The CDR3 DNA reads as TGCAGTGGGGACACGGGAGGCACAGATACGCAGTATTTT. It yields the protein CSGDTGGTDTQYF.

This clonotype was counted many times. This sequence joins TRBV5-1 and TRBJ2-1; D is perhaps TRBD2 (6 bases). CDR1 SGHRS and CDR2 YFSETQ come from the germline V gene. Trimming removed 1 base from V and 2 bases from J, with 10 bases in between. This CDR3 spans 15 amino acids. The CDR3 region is CASSLSGLTYNEQFF. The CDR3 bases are TGCGCCAGCAGCTTGAGCGGGCTGACCTACAATGAGCAGTTCTTC. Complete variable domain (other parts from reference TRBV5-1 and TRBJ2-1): KAGVTQTPRYLIKTRGQQVTLSCSPISGHRSVSWYQQTPGQGLQFLFEYFSETQRNKGNFPGRFSGRQFSNSRSEMNVSTLELGDSALYLCASSLSGLTYNEQFFGPGTRLTVL.

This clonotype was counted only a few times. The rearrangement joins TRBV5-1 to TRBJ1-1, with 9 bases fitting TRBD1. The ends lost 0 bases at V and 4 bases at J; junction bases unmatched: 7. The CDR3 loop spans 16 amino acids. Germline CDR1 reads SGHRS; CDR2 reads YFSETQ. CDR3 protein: CASSLARDRVSTEAFF. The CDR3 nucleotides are TGCGCCAGCAGCTTGGCCCGGGACAGGGTCAGCACTGAAGCTTTCTTT. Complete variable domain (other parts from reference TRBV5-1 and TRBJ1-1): KAGVTQTPRYLIKTRGQQVTLSCSPISGHRSVSWYQQTPGQGLQFLFEYFSETQRNKGNFPGRFSGRQFSNSRSEMNVSTLELGDSALYLCASSLARDRVSTEAFFGQGTRLTVV.

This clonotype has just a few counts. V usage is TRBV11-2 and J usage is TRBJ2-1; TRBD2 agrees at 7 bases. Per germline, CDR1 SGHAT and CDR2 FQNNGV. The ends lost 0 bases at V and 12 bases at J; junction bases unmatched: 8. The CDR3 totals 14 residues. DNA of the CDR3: TGTGCCAGCAGCTTAGAAGAGGGAGCGGGGCGGCAGTTCTTC. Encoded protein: CASSLEEGAGRQFF. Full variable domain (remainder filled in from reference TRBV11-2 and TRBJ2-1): EAGVAQSPRYKIIEKRQSVAFWCNPISGHATLYWYQQILGQGPKLLIQFQNNGVVDDSQLPKDRFSAERLKGVDSTLKIQPAKLEDSAVYLCASSLEEGAGRQFFGPGTRLTVL.

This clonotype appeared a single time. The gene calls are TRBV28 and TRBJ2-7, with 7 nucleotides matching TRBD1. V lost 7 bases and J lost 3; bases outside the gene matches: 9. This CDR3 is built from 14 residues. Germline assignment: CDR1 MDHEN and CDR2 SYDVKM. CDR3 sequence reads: CASIRQGVFYEQYF. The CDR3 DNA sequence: TGTGCCAGCATCAGGCAGGGGGTTTTCTACGAGCAGTACTTC.

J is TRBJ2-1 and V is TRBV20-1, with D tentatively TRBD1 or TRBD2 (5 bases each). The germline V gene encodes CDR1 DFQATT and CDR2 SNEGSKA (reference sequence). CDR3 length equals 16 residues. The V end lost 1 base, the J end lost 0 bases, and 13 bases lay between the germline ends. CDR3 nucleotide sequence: TGCAGTGCTAGAGCTGAGGGGCCGCGCTCCTACAATGAGCAGTTCTTC. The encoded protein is CSARAEGPRSYNEQFF.

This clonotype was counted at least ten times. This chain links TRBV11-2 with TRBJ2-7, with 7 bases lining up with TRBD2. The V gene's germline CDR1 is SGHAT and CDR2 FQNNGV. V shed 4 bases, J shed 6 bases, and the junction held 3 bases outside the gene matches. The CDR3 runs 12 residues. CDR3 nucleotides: TGTGCCAGCAGCTGGACTAGTCCCGAGCAGTACTTC. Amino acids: CASSWTSPEQYF.

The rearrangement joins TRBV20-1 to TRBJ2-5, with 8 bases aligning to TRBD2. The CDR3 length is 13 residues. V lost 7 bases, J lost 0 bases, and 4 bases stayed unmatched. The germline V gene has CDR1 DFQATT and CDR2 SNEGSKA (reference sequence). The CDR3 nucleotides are TGCAGTGGGGTAGCGGGGAACCAAGAGACCCAGTACTTC. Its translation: CSGVAGNQETQYF.

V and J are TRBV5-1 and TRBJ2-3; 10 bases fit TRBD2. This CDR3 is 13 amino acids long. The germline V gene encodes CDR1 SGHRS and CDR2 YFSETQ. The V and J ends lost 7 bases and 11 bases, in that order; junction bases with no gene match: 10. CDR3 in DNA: TGCGCCAGCGGGAGCGGGGGGGGCGCTGGGCAGTATTTT. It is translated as CASGSGGGAGQYF.

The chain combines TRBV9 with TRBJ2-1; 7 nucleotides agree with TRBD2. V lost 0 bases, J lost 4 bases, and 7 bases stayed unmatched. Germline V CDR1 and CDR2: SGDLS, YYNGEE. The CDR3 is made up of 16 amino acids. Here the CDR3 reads CASSVDGGSSYNEQFF. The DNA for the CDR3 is TGTGCCAGCAGCGTAGATGGCGGGAGTAGTTACAATGAGCAGTTCTTC.